These T cell receptor beta chains were read from a single sample in a study of PD-1 blockade in classical Hodgkin lymphoma. Clones were read by immunoSEQ multiplex PCR, and TCRdb kept only the in-frame ones, dropping some. The repertoire has 30,000 or so clones, approximately 92% of them found once; the top ten carry roughly 0.23%. The sequenced sample was CD4+ T cells from blood, obtained at baseline. The receptors were gathered from a human donor with classical Hodgkin lymphoma. Each CDR3 is given with its conserved first and last residue. Fields, in order: J gene, D gene, V gene, clone size, CDR3 protein, CDR3 DNA. The D gene is left open where the match is weak. The size entry is marked missing in some rows and otherwise reads once, few, many or a size class.

j_call: TRBJ1-1; d_call: -; v_call: TRBV5-1; clone_size: -; cdr3_aa: CASSFSVSGQNTEAFF; cdr3_nt: TGCGCCAGCAGCTTCTCGGTAAGCGGCCAGAACACTGAAGCTTTCTTT
j_call: TRBJ2-4; d_call: -; v_call: TRBV7-3; clone_size: -; cdr3_aa: CASSLRWDSDIQYF; cdr3_nt: TGTGCCAGCAGCTTAAGGTGGGACTCGGACATTCAGTACTTC
j_call: TRBJ2-1; d_call: -; v_call: TRBV7-8; clone_size: -; cdr3_aa: CASSSPRTRAYNEQFF; cdr3_nt: TGTGCCAGCAGCTCCCCCCGGACAAGAGCCTACAATGAGCAGTTCTTC
j_call: TRBJ1-4; d_call: -; v_call: TRBV28; clone_size: -; cdr3_aa: CASSPPRGGEREKLFF; cdr3_nt: TGTGCCAGCAGTCCACCAAGGGGGGGGGAAAGAGAAAAACTGTTTTTT
j_call: TRBJ1-4; d_call: -; v_call: TRBV11-2; clone_size: -; cdr3_aa: CASSLDGGPQEKLFF; cdr3_nt: TGTGCCAGCAGCTTAGATGGTGGGCCTCAAGAAAAACTGTTTTTT
j_call: TRBJ1-5; d_call: -; v_call: TRBV7-8; clone_size: -; cdr3_aa: CASSLGQLGSQPQHF; cdr3_nt: TGTGCCAGCAGCTTAGGACAGCTAGGCTCTCAGCCCCAGCATTTT
j_call: TRBJ1-4; d_call: -; v_call: TRBV18; clone_size: -; cdr3_aa: CASSPVGGAYEKLFF; cdr3_nt: TGTGCCAGCTCACCGGTTGGAGGGGCTTACGAAAAACTGTTTTTT
j_call: TRBJ2-2; d_call: -; v_call: TRBV5-1; clone_size: -; cdr3_aa: CASSSAGLTGELFF; cdr3_nt: TGCGCCAGCAGCTCTGCGGGGTTAACCGGGGAGCTGTTTTTT
j_call: TRBJ2-7; d_call: TRBD2; v_call: TRBV13; clone_size: once; cdr3_aa: CASSPRQGPPGGYEQYF; cdr3_nt: TGTGCCAGCAGCCCCCGTCAGGGACCTCCCGGGGGGTACGAGCAGTACTTC
j_call: TRBJ2-7; d_call: -; v_call: TRBV27; clone_size: -; cdr3_aa: CASYSGTPYEQYF; cdr3_nt: TGTGCCAGCTATTCGGGCACCCCCTACGAGCAGTACTTC
j_call: TRBJ1-1; d_call: -; v_call: TRBV18; clone_size: -; cdr3_aa: CASSPRRGPNTEAFF; cdr3_nt: TGTGCCAGCTCACCACGGCGGGGGCCGAACACTGAAGCTTTCTTT
j_call: TRBJ2-3; d_call: TRBD2; v_call: TRBV18; clone_size: -; cdr3_aa: CASSPRPLADTDTQYF; cdr3_nt: TGTGCCAGCTCACCGCGGCCGCTAGCGGACACAGATACGCAGTATTTT
j_call: TRBJ1-6; d_call: TRBD1; v_call: TRBV5-6; clone_size: -; cdr3_aa: CASSSWTGRYNSPLHF; cdr3_nt: TGTGCCAGCAGCTCCTGGACAGGCCGTTATAATTCACCCCTCCACTTT
j_call: TRBJ2-7; d_call: TRBD1; v_call: TRBV27; clone_size: -; cdr3_aa: CASSSRPGQENRIIYYEQYF; cdr3_nt: TGTGCCAGCAGTTCCCGACCTGGACAGGAGAACCGAATAATATACTACGAGCAGTACTTC
j_call: TRBJ2-3; d_call: TRBD1; v_call: TRBV5-1; clone_size: -; cdr3_aa: CASSRRTGKTDTQYF; cdr3_nt: TGCGCCAGCAGCCGACGGACAGGGAAAACAGATACGCAGTATTTT
j_call: TRBJ2-4; d_call: -; v_call: TRBV28; clone_size: -; cdr3_aa: CASSPWVEGTNIQYF; cdr3_nt: TGTGCCAGCAGTCCCTGGGTCGAAGGGACAAACATTCAGTACTTC
j_call: TRBJ2-1; d_call: -; v_call: TRBV11-2; clone_size: -; cdr3_aa: CASSLVTSFNEQFF; cdr3_nt: TGTGCCAGCAGCTTAGTCACTAGTTTCAATGAGCAGTTCTTC
j_call: TRBJ1-5; d_call: -; v_call: TRBV28; clone_size: -; cdr3_aa: CASSLPGGDIINQPQHF; cdr3_nt: TGTGCCAGCAGTTTACCCGGCGGGGACATCATCAATCAGCCCCAGCATTTT
j_call: TRBJ2-1; d_call: TRBD2; v_call: TRBV5-1; clone_size: -; cdr3_aa: CASSLEVASGRILNEQFF; cdr3_nt: TGCGCCAGCAGCTTGGAGGTGGCTAGCGGGAGGATTCTAAATGAGCAGTTCTTC
j_call: TRBJ2-5; d_call: -; v_call: TRBV4-1; clone_size: -; cdr3_aa: CASSQADSQETQYF; cdr3_nt: TGCGCCAGCAGCCAAGCGGACAGCCAAGAGACCCAGTACTTC
j_call: TRBJ2-3; d_call: TRBD1; v_call: TRBV29-1; clone_size: once; cdr3_aa: CSVRGQVGPTQYF; cdr3_nt: TGCAGCGTACGGGGACAGGTGGGACCTACGCAGTATTTT
j_call: TRBJ1-1; d_call: -; v_call: TRBV5-1; clone_size: -; cdr3_aa: CASSLDTRRNTEAFF; cdr3_nt: TGCGCCAGCAGCTTGGATACGAGGAGGAACACTGAAGCTTTCTTT
j_call: TRBJ1-5; d_call: -; v_call: TRBV6-1; clone_size: once; cdr3_aa: CASSEQAGEGQPQHF; cdr3_nt: TGTGCCAGCAGTGAACAGGCAGGGGAGGGTCAGCCCCAGCATTTT
j_call: TRBJ2-5; d_call: TRBD2; v_call: TRBV6-5; clone_size: -; cdr3_aa: CASRGTSQETQYF; cdr3_nt: TGTGCCAGCAGAGGGACTAGTCAAGAGACCCAGTACTTC
j_call: TRBJ2-5; d_call: -; v_call: TRBV7-2; clone_size: -; cdr3_aa: CASSRGLSQETQYF; cdr3_nt: TGTGCCAGCAGCCGGGGACTTTCTCAGGAGACCCAGTACTTC
j_call: TRBJ2-1; d_call: -; v_call: TRBV30; clone_size: -; cdr3_aa: CAWSSLSGASYNEQFF; cdr3_nt: TGTGCCTGGAGCTCCTTAAGCGGAGCCTCCTACAATGAGCAGTTCTTC
j_call: TRBJ1-5; d_call: -; v_call: TRBV5-8; clone_size: -; cdr3_aa: CASSLSPHRGNQPQHF; cdr3_nt: TGTGCCAGCAGCCTCAGTCCCCACAGGGGCAATCAGCCCCAGCATTTT
j_call: TRBJ2-1; d_call: TRBD1; v_call: TRBV2; clone_size: -; cdr3_aa: CASSVGTGGWGRGGNEQFF; cdr3_nt: TGTGCCAGCAGTGTGGGGACAGGGGGCTGGGGCCGGGGTGGCAATGAGCAGTTCTTC
j_call: TRBJ2-5; d_call: TRBD2; v_call: TRBV13; clone_size: -; cdr3_aa: CASSSLAGGPGETQYF; cdr3_nt: TGTGCCAGCAGCTCCCTAGCGGGAGGGCCTGGGGAGACCCAGTACTTC
j_call: TRBJ2-2; d_call: -; v_call: TRBV7-2; clone_size: -; cdr3_aa: CASRFQGNTGELFF; cdr3_nt: TGTGCCAGCAGATTCCAGGGAAACACCGGGGAGCTGTTTTTT
j_call: TRBJ2-7; d_call: TRBD1; v_call: TRBV30; clone_size: -; cdr3_aa: CAWSSRDRPYF; cdr3_nt: TGTGCCTGGAGTTCAAGGGACAGACCGTACTTC
j_call: TRBJ2-3; d_call: TRBD1; v_call: TRBV10-1; clone_size: -; cdr3_aa: CASSGTGADTQYF; cdr3_nt: TGCGCCAGCAGCGGGACAGGGGCAGATACGCAGTATTTT
j_call: TRBJ2-7; d_call: -; v_call: TRBV15; clone_size: -; cdr3_aa: CATSRWQGVSYEQYF; cdr3_nt: TGTGCCACCAGCAGGTGGCAGGGAGTCAGCTACGAGCAGTACTTC
j_call: TRBJ1-2; d_call: TRBD1; v_call: TRBV6-5; clone_size: -; cdr3_aa: CASSYSRQGYGYTF; cdr3_nt: TGTGCCAGCAGTTACTCGAGACAGGGTTACGGCTACACCTTC
j_call: TRBJ2-6; d_call: TRBD1; v_call: TRBV2; clone_size: -; cdr3_aa: CASRGQGSGANVLTF; cdr3_nt: TGTGCCAGCAGAGGACAGGGCTCTGGGGCCAACGTCCTGACTTTC
j_call: TRBJ2-2; d_call: TRBD1; v_call: TRBV7-3; clone_size: once; cdr3_aa: CASTPPGTGYWTGELFF; cdr3_nt: TGTGCCAGCACCCCCCCCGGGACAGGGTATTGGACCGGGGAGCTGTTTTTT
j_call: TRBJ1-1; d_call: TRBD1; v_call: TRBV28; clone_size: -; cdr3_aa: CASTNTGGRTEAFF; cdr3_nt: TGTGCCAGCACTAATACAGGGGGCCGGACTGAAGCTTTCTTT
j_call: TRBJ1-2; d_call: -; v_call: TRBV6-1; clone_size: -; cdr3_aa: CASILGGGVGYGYTF; cdr3_nt: TGTGCCAGCATCCTGGGGGGGGGCGTAGGTTATGGCTACACCTTC
j_call: TRBJ1-1; d_call: -; v_call: TRBV5-6; clone_size: once; cdr3_aa: CASSWGANTEAFF; cdr3_nt: TGTGCCAGCAGCTGGGGGGCGAACACTGAAGCTTTCTTT
j_call: TRBJ2-1; d_call: TRBD2; v_call: TRBV6-6; clone_size: -; cdr3_aa: CASSYSIGGSPHEQFF; cdr3_nt: TGTGCCAGCAGTTACTCGATTGGCGGGAGCCCCCATGAGCAGTTCTTC
j_call: TRBJ2-5; d_call: TRBD1; v_call: TRBV6-5; clone_size: -; cdr3_aa: CASSPTGSHRETQYF; cdr3_nt: TGTGCCAGCAGTCCGACAGGGAGTCATCGGGAGACCCAGTACTTC
j_call: TRBJ2-2; d_call: TRBD1; v_call: TRBV7-2; clone_size: -; cdr3_aa: CASSLVFGQGGTGELFF; cdr3_nt: TGTGCCAGCAGCTTAGTGTTTGGACAGGGCGGCACCGGGGAGCTGTTTTTT
j_call: TRBJ1-5; d_call: -; v_call: TRBV6-1; clone_size: -; cdr3_aa: CASSDRSVRHF; cdr3_nt: TGTGCCAGCAGTGACAGGTCAGTTAGGCATTTT
j_call: TRBJ2-7; d_call: -; v_call: TRBV6-1; clone_size: -; cdr3_aa: CASSELHFGTSYEQYF; cdr3_nt: TGTGCCAGCAGTGAACTCCACTTCGGGACATCATACGAGCAGTACTTC
j_call: TRBJ1-1; d_call: -; v_call: TRBV5-1; clone_size: -; cdr3_aa: CASSLGAVRGDTEAFF; cdr3_nt: TGCGCCAGCAGCCTGGGGGCAGTTAGGGGCGACACTGAAGCTTTCTTT
j_call: TRBJ2-5; d_call: -; v_call: TRBV5-1; clone_size: -; cdr3_aa: CASSLLLEPQYF; cdr3_nt: TGCGCCAGCAGCTTGCTCCTAGAGCCCCAGTACTTC
j_call: TRBJ1-2; d_call: TRBD1; v_call: TRBV19; clone_size: -; cdr3_aa: CASSTRTGETPWGYTF; cdr3_nt: TGTGCCAGTAGTACTAGGACAGGCGAAACCCCTTGGGGCTACACCTTC
j_call: TRBJ2-2; d_call: -; v_call: TRBV19; clone_size: -; cdr3_aa: CASTYTGELFF; cdr3_nt: TGTGCCAGTACCTACACCGGGGAGCTGTTTTTT
j_call: TRBJ2-1; d_call: -; v_call: TRBV7-2; clone_size: few; cdr3_aa: CASSLDLGTNNEQFF; cdr3_nt: TGTGCCAGCAGCTTAGATCTTGGGACAAACAATGAGCAGTTCTTC
j_call: TRBJ2-5; d_call: -; v_call: TRBV2; clone_size: few; cdr3_aa: CASRRTVQETQYF; cdr3_nt: TGTGCCAGCAGACGGACGGTCCAAGAGACCCAGTACTTC
j_call: TRBJ1-1; d_call: -; v_call: TRBV27; clone_size: -; cdr3_aa: CASSFRGVNTEAFF; cdr3_nt: TGTGCCAGCAGTTTTCGCGGGGTGAACACTGAAGCTTTCTTT
j_call: TRBJ2-1; d_call: TRBD2; v_call: TRBV6-5; clone_size: -; cdr3_aa: CASSYRVTSRYNEQFF; cdr3_nt: TGTGCCAGCAGTTACCGGGTGACTAGCCGGTACAATGAGCAGTTCTTC
j_call: TRBJ2-6; d_call: -; v_call: TRBV18; clone_size: -; cdr3_aa: CASRWGSGANVLTF; cdr3_nt: TGTGCCAGTAGGTGGGGCTCTGGGGCCAACGTCCTGACTTTC
j_call: TRBJ2-3; d_call: -; v_call: TRBV18; clone_size: few; cdr3_aa: CASSPPSWDTQYF; cdr3_nt: TGTGCCAGCTCACCACCTAGCTGGGATACGCAGTATTTT
j_call: TRBJ2-1; d_call: TRBD2; v_call: TRBV9; clone_size: -; cdr3_aa: CASSVGSSGRDNEQFF; cdr3_nt: TGTGCCAGCAGCGTAGGATCTAGCGGGAGGGACAATGAGCAGTTCTTC
j_call: TRBJ1-2; d_call: -; v_call: TRBV28; clone_size: -; cdr3_aa: CASSNFGRPSYGYTF; cdr3_nt: TGTGCCAGCAGCAATTTTGGGAGACCGAGCTATGGCTACACCTTC
j_call: TRBJ2-5; d_call: -; v_call: TRBV29-1; clone_size: once; cdr3_aa: CSVEGRALYQETQYF; cdr3_nt: TGCAGCGTTGAAGGTAGGGCACTTTACCAAGAGACCCAGTACTTC
j_call: TRBJ1-2; d_call: -; v_call: TRBV18; clone_size: -; cdr3_aa: CASRSLGANYGYTF; cdr3_nt: TGTGCCAGCCGCAGTCTGGGAGCTAACTATGGCTACACCTTC
j_call: TRBJ1-2; d_call: -; v_call: TRBV5-1; clone_size: -; cdr3_aa: CASSPWYPGNDGYTF; cdr3_nt: TGCGCCAGCAGCCCTTGGTACCCAGGGAACGATGGCTACACCTTC
j_call: TRBJ2-1; d_call: TRBD2; v_call: TRBV28; clone_size: -; cdr3_aa: CASSSTGGASGNRIPYNEQFF; cdr3_nt: TGTGCCAGCAGTTCCACAGGAGGGGCTAGCGGGAATCGGATCCCCTACAATGAGCAGTTCTTC